This T cell receptor beta chain was obtained from a study of T-cell memory formation after mild COVID-19. As for the study in general: Clusters of TCRs were largely donor specific.

Trimming removed 3 bases at V and 5 bases at J, with 10 bases between. This CDR3 spans 13 amino acids. CDR1 is MGHRA, CDR2 YSYEKL, per germline. This clonotype came up many times. Libraries for TCRalpha and TCRbeta carried sample barcodes and unique molecular identifiers via 5'RACE. A single record per CDR3 protein comes from TCRdb applying MiXCR to the 5' RACE reads. The table records just under 150,000 distinct CDR3 sequences, approximately 5.7% of them present only once. This TCR derives from an adult woman who had mild COVID-19 (a few samples of this study predate the infection). Cell type and time point are not known. The material sequenced was PBMCs or a T cell subset sorted from them (not recorded which). V is TRBV4-1 and J is TRBJ1-2; D is undetermined. The CDR3 DNA follows: TGCGCCAGCAGCCAGGGCACCGGTTATGGCTACACCTTC. This gives the protein CASSQGTGYGYTF.